The 26 T cell receptor beta chains listed next were all sequenced from one sample in a study of vaccination and CD4 T cells after COVID-19. Noted treatment: 10-day PBMC culture with coronavirus spike peptide pools or control peptides (ViraFEST assay). These receptors' targets are unknown. The Oncomine TCR Beta short-read assay was applied to DNA of cultured CD4+ T cells. One entry per CDR3 protein, called by TCRdb with MiXCR from the PCR reads. Of fewer than 15,000 distinct CDR3 sequences in the sample, about 53% were seen once. This sample comprised CD4+ T cells from blood, cultured in vitro, obtained before SARS-CoV-2 vaccination. Receptor source: a human donor who had recovered from COVID-19.

The chain carries TRBV12-3 or TRBV12-4 and TRBJ1-1; TRBD1 matches 9 bases. The CDR3 has 14 residues. Unmatched junction bases numbered 7, after V lost 6 bases and J lost 5 bases. Here the CDR3 reads CASSLGTGRTEAFF. CDR3 bases: TGTGCCAGCAGCCTAGGGACAGGGAGGACTGAAGCTTTCTTT.

This clonotype was counted between two and nine times. CDR3 coding DNA: TGTGCCAGCAGCCCAAGTGGACTAGCGGGGGGGCAGGGAGAGACCCAGTACTTC. Translated: CASSPSGLAGGQGETQYF. This chain uses TRBV7-9 with TRBJ2-5; TRBD2 matches 15 bases. The V and J ends lost 5 bases and 4 bases, in that order; junction bases with no gene match: 11. Germline lookup yields CDR1 SEHNR and CDR2 FQNEAQ (reference sequence). This CDR3 has 18 amino acids.

The chain is built from TRBV6-2 or TRBV6-3 and TRBJ1-2; D is unclear. CDR3 length equals 14 residues. Germline V gene data show CDR1 as MNHEY and CDR2 as SVGEGT. Deletions cut 8 bases from V and 6 bases from J, with 19 bases between. The CDR3 coding sequence is TGTGCCAGCTCGTTAGCGGGCAATAGGAATGGCTACACCTTC. It specifies CASSLAGNRNGYTF.

The CDR3 loop reads CASSQGAGALITDTQYF. In DNA form, the CDR3 reads TGCGCCAGCAGCCAAGGTGCAGGCGCACTTATCACAGATACGCAGTATTTT. This chain connects TRBV4-1 to TRBJ2-3; no definite D call. V lost 1 base to trimming and J lost 2 bases, with 16 bases between them. Germline-derived CDR1 and CDR2 are MGHRA and YSYEKL. The CDR3 spans 17 residues.

This rearrangement joins TRBV11-1 to TRBJ1-1; 9 bases agree with TRBD1. This CDR3 has 15 residues. V trimming: 5 bases; J trimming: 0 bases; junction bases outside the gene matches: 4. CDR1 and CDR2 (germline): SGHAT, FQDESV (reference sequence). CDR3 amino acids: CASSHRTGVNTEAFF. The CDR3 DNA is TGTGCCAGCAGCCATCGGACAGGGGTGAACACTGAAGCTTTCTTT.

This chain uses TRBV19 with TRBJ1-6; D is perhaps TRBD1 (5 bases). The V end was cut by 7 bases, the J end by 0 bases, with 19 bases between. This CDR3 region has 18 residues. Looked up from germline, CDR1 is LNHDA and CDR2 is SQIVND (reference sequence). CDR3 residues: CASTARVGQSSYNSPLHF. The CDR3 DNA follows: TGTGCCAGTACCGCTCGGGTGGGGCAGAGCTCCTATAATTCACCCCTCCACTTT. The whole variable domain, remainder taken from reference TRBV19 and TRBJ1-6, is DGGITQSPKYLFRKEGQNVTLSCEQNLNHDAMYWYRQDPGQGLRLIYYSQIVNDFQKGDIAEGYSVSREKKESFPLTVTSAQKNPTAFYLCASTARVGQSSYNSPLHFGNGTRLTVT.

The chain uses TRBV2 and TRBJ1-1, with D possibly matching TRBD1 (6 bases). V lost 6 bases, J lost 0 bases, and 17 bases lay in between. CDR3 length equals 16 residues. Germline lookup yields CDR1 SNHLY and CDR2 FYNNEI. For the CDR3, the DNA is TGTGCCAGCAGGATGGCGACAGGACAAATGAACACTGAAGCTTTCTTT. As protein: CASRMATGQMNTEAFF.

The V gene is TRBV19, the J gene TRBJ2-7, with 8 bases matching TRBD1. The germline gives CDR1 LNHDA, CDR2 SQIVND (reference sequence). The J segment lost 2 bases and the V segment lost 4 bases, leaving 10 bases of the junction unmatched. The length of the CDR3 is 16 residues. The DNA of the CDR3 is TGTGCCAGTAGTACGTATCTGAGGACAGGGACCTACGAGCAGTACTTC. Protein sequence: CASSTYLRTGTYEQYF.

This chain connects TRBV6-1 to TRBJ2-7; D is undetermined. CDR1 MNHNS and CDR2 SASEGT come from the germline V gene. V shed 0 bases and J shed 2 bases, with 5 bases lying between them. This CDR3 spans 13 amino acids. The chain's CDR3 is CASSEARPYEQYF. The CDR3 coding sequence is TGTGCCAGCAGTGAAGCCCGACCCTACGAGCAGTACTTC.

The chain employs TRBV10-3 and TRBJ2-3; 10 nucleotides match TRBD2. V was clipped by 9 bases and J by 2 bases; unmatched bases: 8. The CDR3 sequence is 15 residues long. The germline CDR1 and CDR2 sequences are ENHRY and SYGVKD. The CDR3 nucleotides are TGTGCCATACGATTAGCGGGAGGAACCACAGATACGCAGTATTTT. As protein: CAIRLAGGTTDTQYF.

This clonotype has a handful of counts. This chain links TRBV6-4 with TRBJ2-3; D tentatively reads TRBD1 or TRBD2 (5 bases each). The CDR3 extends over 15 amino acids. Trimming stripped 5 bases from V and 4 bases from J, with 16 bases between. The germline CDR1 and CDR2 sequences are MRHNA and SNTAGT. The CDR3 reads CASSTTEGSADTQYF. The CDR3 region has the DNA TGTGCCAGCAGTACGACAGAAGGGAGCGCAGATACGCAGTATTTT.

The chain has TRBV20-1 and TRBJ2-1; D call uncertain. CDR3 length equals 12 residues. V was clipped by 0 bases and J by 7 bases, with 7 bases between them. Germline V CDR1 and CDR2: DFQATT, SNEGSKA (reference sequence). The CDR3 DNA is TGCAGTGCTAGAGATTTCAGAAATGAGCAGTTCTTC. This gives the protein CSARDFRNEQFF.

The chain employs TRBV30 and TRBJ1-1; unclear D gene. CDR1 and CDR2 from the germline V gene are GTSNPN and SVGIG (reference sequence). The CDR3 covers 10 residues. Trimming took off 8 bases at V and 7 bases at J, with 11 bases between the two ends. As DNA, the CDR3 is TGTGCCATTGGGAGGATTGAAGCTTTCTTT. This encodes CAIGRIEAFF.

The rearrangement uses TRBV19 and TRBJ1-5, with 7 bases that match TRBD1. The V and J ends lost 6 bases and 4 bases, in that order; junction bases with no gene match: 0. CDR1 is LNHDA and CDR2 is SQIVND in the germline V gene (reference sequence). The CDR3 totals 12 residues. As DNA, the CDR3 is TGTGCCAGTAGGGGACAGAATCAGCCCCAGCATTTT. Translating gives CASRGQNQPQHF.

V gene TRBV6-1 combines with J gene TRBJ1-6, with 7 bases identical to TRBD1. Germline V gene data show CDR1 as MNHNS and CDR2 as SASEGT. CDR3 length: 11 amino acids. V was pared by 10 bases and J by 14 bases, with 8 bases of the junction left unmatched. Written as DNA, the CDR3 is TGTGCCACAAGACAGGGTTGGTCCCTCCACTTT. This translates into CATRQGWSLHF.

The rearrangement uses TRBV19 and TRBJ1-5; D ambiguous. The CDR3 is 14 amino acids. Deletions cut 1 base from V and 2 bases from J, with 6 bases between. The germline gives CDR1 LNHDA, CDR2 SQIVND (reference sequence). CDR3 loop: CASSIAGGNQPQHF. The DNA of the CDR3 is TGTGCCAGTAGTATAGCTGGGGGCAATCAGCCCCAGCATTTT. Drawing the rest from reference TRBV19 and TRBJ1-5, the complete variable domain is DGGITQSPKYLFRKEGQNVTLSCEQNLNHDAMYWYRQDPGQGLRLIYYSQIVNDFQKGDIAEGYSVSREKKESFPLTVTSAQKNPTAFYLCASSIAGGNQPQHFGDGTRLSIL.

The V call is TRBV7-3, the J call TRBJ2-2, with 7 bases identical to TRBD1. Per the germline V gene, CDR1 is SGHTA and CDR2 is FQGTGA. This CDR3 has 15 amino acids. Losses at the gene ends were 2 bases for V and 0 bases for J; bases not matched to a gene: 0. The CDR3 reads CASSLGQANTGELFF. DNA of the CDR3: TGTGCCAGCAGCTTAGGACAGGCGAACACCGGGGAGCTGTTTTTT.

This clonotype has only one observation. The CDR3 DNA sequence: TGTGCCAGCAGTCTTACGGACGGATCTGAAGCTTTCTTT. Translating it yields CASSLTDGSEAFF. This chain joins TRBV6-1 and TRBJ1-1; D ambiguous. Germline CDR1 and CDR2: MNHNS and SASEGT. This CDR3 is built from 13 residues. V lost 5 bases, J lost 6 bases, and 13 bases lay in between.

The J gene is TRBJ1-1, the V gene TRBV19, with unresolved D. This CDR3 comprises 11 residues. V gave up 4 bases and J gave up 2 bases, with 2 bases separating them. CDR1 and CDR2 (germline): LNHDA, SQIVND (reference sequence). CDR3 sequence reads: CASSRNTEAFF. The CDR3 coding sequence is TGTGCCAGTAGTAGAAACACTGAAGCTTTCTTT.

This clonotype was picked up a small number of times. This chain uses TRBV7-2 with TRBJ1-2, with 9 bases fitting TRBD1. Germline trimming cut 5 bases from V and 8 bases from J; bases unmatched to any gene: 12. Per the germline V gene, CDR1 is SGHTA and CDR2 is FQGNSA. This CDR3 is 15 amino acids long. The CDR3, as DNA: TGTGCCAGCAGCCCGACTAGGGATACAGGGGGCGGCTACACCTTC. Translation: CASSPTRDTGGGYTF. Using reference TRBV7-2 and TRBJ1-2 for the parts outside the CDR3, the full variable domain is GAGVSQSPSNKVTEKGKDVELRCDPISGHTALYWYRQSLGQGLEFLIYFQGNSAPDKSGLPSDRFSAERTGGSVSTLTIQRTQQEDSAVYLCASSPTRDTGGGYTFGSGTRLTVV.

The gene calls are TRBV20-1 and TRBJ2-1; D may correspond to TRBD1 or TRBD2 (5 bases each). With 3 bases removed from V and 4 bases from J, the gap between germline ends came to 13 bases. Germline values: CDR1 DFQATT, CDR2 SNEGSKA (reference sequence). The CDR3 loop spans 14 amino acids. CDR3 nucleotides: TGCAGTGCTAGGTCCGGGGCCGGTTACAATGAGCAGTTCTTC. This encodes CSARSGAGYNEQFF.

The chain employs TRBV7-2 and TRBJ2-3; D ambiguous. CDR3 length: 13 amino acids. The V and J ends lost 1 base and 2 bases respectively, with 4 bases between them. Germline V gene sequence: CDR1 SGHTA, CDR2 FQGNSA. The CDR3: CASSLVITDTQYF. The CDR3 DNA sequence: TGTGCCAGCAGCTTAGTGATCACAGATACGCAGTATTTT.

To note about this clonotype: No conserved phenylalanine or tryptophan ends this CDR3, so it is likely a read error. The chain couples TRBV20-1 to TRBJ1-2; D is unresolved. Germline V gene lookup returns CDR1 DFQATT and CDR2 SNEGSKA (reference sequence). V was shortened by 2 bases and J by 6 bases, with 16 bases between the two germline ends. This CDR3 region has 14 residues. The CDR3 coding sequence is TGCAGTGCTAGAATATTAGCAGGACGAAATGGCTACACCCTC. Translation gives CSARILAGRNGYTL.

The gene calls are TRBV19 and TRBJ1-5; D gene uncertain. The CDR3 loop spans 16 amino acids. The germline V gene has CDR1 LNHDA and CDR2 SQIVND (reference sequence). With 5 bases removed from V and 1 base from J, the gap between germline ends came to 15 bases. In DNA, the CDR3 is TGTGCCAGTAGTCCTATTGGCGGGCTGAGCAATCAGCCCCAGCATTTT. It yields the protein CASSPIGGLSNQPQHF.

This clonotype has just one count. V usage is TRBV7-2 and J usage is TRBJ2-5, with D possibly matching TRBD2 (6 bases). Between the trimmed V and J ends, which lost 3 bases and 0 bases, there was a span of 11 bases. This CDR3 contains 15 residues. CDR1 SGHTA and CDR2 FQGNSA come from the germline V gene. This CDR3 is CASSLRRGNQETQYF. CDR3 coding DNA: TGTGCCAGCAGCTTGAGGAGGGGCAACCAAGAGACCCAGTACTTC.

The gene calls are TRBV28 and TRBJ2-5; no definite D call. Germline V lookup: CDR1 MDHEN, CDR2 SYDVKM. Trimming took 3 bases from V and 7 from J, leaving 15 bases between them. The CDR3 length is 14 residues. The CDR3 nucleotides read TGTGCCAGCAGTTTCCTCGACGGGCCAGTGACCCAGTACTTC. Translating gives CASSFLDGPVTQYF.